The T cell receptor beta chain described here comes from a study of spatial heterogeneity in lung cancer. Study-wide findings and caveats: Expanded alpha and beta TCR counts within tumors tracked tumor mutation counts.

Via MiXCR, TCRdb re-called the 5' RACE reads, giving one row per CDR3 protein. The table shows about 18,000 distinct CDR3 sequences, with under 7.5% occurring only once. Stated time point: sample taken at primary tumor resection. In this sample, this clonotype is medium-sized. Its antigen is unidentified. In germline, CDR1 is SGHRS, CDR2 YFSETQ. Trimming took off 0 bases at V and 4 bases at J, with 5 bases between the two ends. The length of the CDR3 is 12 residues. This sequence was found in a female donor with early-stage non-small cell lung cancer. The chain carries TRBV5-1 and TRBJ2-7; D gene unclear. The starting material was lung tumor tissue, obtained at surgery. The CDR3 loop is CASSLDRYEQYF. In DNA, the CDR3 is TGCGCCAGCAGCTTGGATCGGTACGAGCAGTACTTC.